A selection of T cell receptor beta chains follows, all from one sample in a study of cytomegalovirus exposure and HLA in healthy donors. TCRdb's copy holds only in-frame clones and misses some; the assay was immunoSEQ multiplex PCR. In total, the table holds about 64,000 clones. The sequenced sample consisted of PBMCs. The receptor source for this set is a woman under 30 in good health and CMV-seronegative. The CDR3 runs from the conserved cysteine through the conserved F or W. Fields, in order: V gene, D gene, J gene, CDR3 protein, CDR3 DNA. The D gene is left open where the match is weak.

TRBV6-5	.	TRBJ1-2	CASSYSYDGGGYTF	TGTGCCAGCAGTTACTCGTACGATGGCGGAGGATACACCTTC
TRBV6-6	.	TRBJ1-1	CASSSNRWNTEAFF	TGTGCCAGCAGTTCTAACCGCTGGAACACTGAAGCTTTCTTT
TRBV7-9	.	TRBJ1-1	CASSLEGGRSTEAFF	TGTGCCAGCAGCTTAGAGGGAGGAAGAAGTACTGAAGCTTTCTTT
TRBV19	.	TRBJ1-1	CASSIRRVAGNTEAFF	TGTGCCAGTAGTATTAGGAGGGTAGCGGGGAACACTGAAGCTTTCTTT
TRBV6-6	.	TRBJ2-7	CASSPTSGFYEQYF	TGTGCCAGCAGTCCAACCTCGGGATTCTACGAGCAGTACTTC
TRBV12-5	.	TRBJ1-1	CASGLVTGGGEAFF	TGTGCTAGTGGTTTGGTTACTGGGGGGGGTGAAGCTTTCTTT
TRBV29-1	.	TRBJ2-7	CSVEDSSYEQYF	TGCAGCGTTGAAGACTCCAGCTACGAGCAGTACTTC
TRBV28	.	TRBJ1-2	CASSSSLRGYTF	TGTGCCAGCAGCTCTTCCCTTCGTGGCTACACCTTC
TRBV5-6	TRBD1	TRBJ1-1	CASSSGTGGGFF	TGTGCCAGCAGCTCCGGGACAGGGGGGGGTTTCTTT
TRBV7-9	.	TRBJ2-1	CASSLGSSSYNEQFF	TGTGCCAGCAGCTTAGGGAGTTCCTCCTACAATGAGCAGTTCTTC
TRBV4-1	TRBD1	TRBJ1-2	CASSQTGAAGGYGYTF	TGCGCCAGCAGCCAAACAGGGGCCGCTGGGGGCTATGGCTACACCTTC
TRBV5-1	.	TRBJ2-7	CASSLRQNYEQYF	TGCGCCAGCAGCTTGAGACAGAATTACGAGCAGTACTTC
TRBV6-1	TRBD1	TRBJ1-1	CASSGDRDTEAFF	TGTGCCAGCAGTGGTGACAGGGACACTGAAGCTTTCTTT
TRBV7-6	TRBD1	TRBJ1-6	CASSPMGQGQAPLHF	TGTGCCAGCAGCCCAATGGGACAGGGGCAAGCACCCCTCCACTTT
TRBV27	.	TRBJ1-2	CASSNTENYGYTF	TGTGCCAGCAGCAATACAGAAAACTATGGCTACACCTTC
TRBV19	TRBD1	TRBJ1-2	CASSIPPWTGRPYGYTF	TGTGCCAGTAGTATACCCCCTTGGACAGGGCGGCCCTATGGCTACACCTTC
TRBV6-5	.	TRBJ2-7	CASSYWGVGSHEQYF	TGTGCCAGCAGTTACTGGGGCGTTGGATCCCACGAGCAGTACTTC
TRBV10-3	TRBD1	TRBJ1-6	CAISPRQGENSPLHF	TGTGCCATCAGCCCTCGGCAGGGGGAGAATTCACCCCTCCACTTT
TRBV30	TRBD1	TRBJ1-2	CAWSPGTGYYGYTF	TGTGCCTGGAGCCCCGGGACAGGCTACTATGGCTACACCTTC
TRBV18	.	TRBJ2-7	CASSPEGDRVVVYEQYF	TGTGCCAGCTCACCGGAGGGCGACAGGGTCGTTGTCTACGAGCAGTACTTC
TRBV19	.	TRBJ1-2	CASWEAPYGYTF	TGTGCCAGTTGGGAGGCCCCCTATGGCTACACCTTC
TRBV5-4	.	TRBJ2-1	CASIPSGARYNEQFF	TGTGCCAGCATCCCATCAGGGGCGCGCTACAATGAGCAGTTCTTC
TRBV4-2	.	TRBJ2-5	CASSPYIGETQYF	TGTGCCAGCAGCCCTTATATCGGAGAGACCCAGTACTTC
TRBV4-2	.	TRBJ1-2	CASSQGWEQGEGYTF	TGTGCCAGCAGCCAAGGTTGGGAACAGGGAGAAGGCTACACCTTC
TRBV25-1	.	TRBJ1-1	CASSEFFGEKDTEAFF	TGTGCCAGCAGTGAATTCTTCGGAGAGAAGGACACTGAAGCTTTCTTT
TRBV6-5	.	TRBJ1-5	CASSPTGLSNQPQHF	TGTGCCAGCAGCCCTACAGGGCTGAGCAATCAGCCCCAGCATTTT
TRBV9	.	TRBJ1-2	CASSASGNSYGYTF	TGTGCCAGCAGCGCGTCGGGGAATAGCTATGGCTACACCTTC
TRBV5-6	.	TRBJ2-1	CDSSPGNYNEQFF	TGTGACAGCAGTCCCGGTAATTACAATGAGCAGTTCTTC